Listed below are T cell receptor beta chains from one sample, sequenced in a study of cytomegalovirus exposure and HLA in healthy donors. The assay was immunoSEQ multiplex PCR, and TCRdb's table has in-frame clones only and misses some. The sample lists around 110,000 clones, 65% to 80% occurring once. The specimen was PBMCs. The receptor set was obtained from a woman aged 50 to 65 in good health and CMV-seropositive. The conserved cysteine and the conserved F or W are not part of the CDR3 here. Only part of the rows carry a size: once, few, many, or a class if the clone is expanded.

j_call clone_size v_call cdr3_length cdr3_aa
TRBJ1-1 NA TRBV30 19 AWVSLSWTGGEWSLNTEAF
TRBJ1-2 NA TRBV7-2 14 ASSFLGTGQGYGYT
TRBJ2-3 NA TRBV6-1 10 ASSPGVSPQY
TRBJ2-3 NA TRBV6-1 13 ASSPLAGGTDTQY
TRBJ2-2 NA TRBV7-6 15 ASQPLAGERVTGELF
TRBJ2-2 once TRBV7-9 13 ASSLRDTNTGELF
TRBJ1-1 NA TRBV7-8 13 ASSPLGRVDTEAF
TRBJ2-3 NA TRBV6-4 8 AIGGYTQY
TRBJ2-3 NA TRBV7-2 13 ASSLWGGETDTQY
TRBJ1-3 NA TRBV9 14 ASSVFYGFSGNTIY
TRBJ1-1 NA TRBV6-6 13 ASSYTHRGGTEAF
TRBJ1-2 NA TRBV10-3 12 AISPRGGDYGYT
TRBJ2-1 few TRBV5-1 12 ASSLRQGTNEQF
TRBJ2-5 NA TRBV2 11 ASKTGGQETQY
TRBJ2-1 NA TRBV6-5 13 ASSYVGLAMNEQF
TRBJ1-1 NA TRBV2 11 ASSVGMNTEAF
TRBJ2-3 NA TRBV7-2 15 ASSLGASGGGTDTQY
TRBJ2-7 few TRBV18 13 ASSPPGQVTYEQY
TRBJ1-1 NA TRBV7-2 11 ASSLRDPGEAF
TRBJ1-4 NA TRBV9 13 ASSVDLNDSEKLF
TRBJ2-5 NA TRBV5-4 11 ANSLRGGETQY
TRBJ2-2 NA TRBV9 13 ASSVLAGDTGELF
TRBJ1-2 NA TRBV4-3 12 ASSQDLRAEGYT
TRBJ1-4 NA TRBV7-8 16 ASSLIGGVGATNEKLF